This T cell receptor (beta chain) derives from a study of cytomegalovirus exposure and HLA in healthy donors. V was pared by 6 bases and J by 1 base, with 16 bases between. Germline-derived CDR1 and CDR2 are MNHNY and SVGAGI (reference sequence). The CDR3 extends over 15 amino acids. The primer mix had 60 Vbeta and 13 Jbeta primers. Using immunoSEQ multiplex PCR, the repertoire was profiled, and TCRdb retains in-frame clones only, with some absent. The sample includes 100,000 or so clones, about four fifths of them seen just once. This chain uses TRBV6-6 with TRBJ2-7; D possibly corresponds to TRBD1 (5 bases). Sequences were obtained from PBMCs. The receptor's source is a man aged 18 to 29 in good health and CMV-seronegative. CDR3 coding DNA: TGTGCCAGCAGCTACGCCCCAGGGTATTCCTACGAGCAGTACTTC. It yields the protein CASSYAPGYSYEQYF.